These T cell receptor beta chains were read from a single sample in a study of blood T cell repertoires in COVID-19. TCRdb's copy holds only in-frame clones and misses some; the assay was immunoSEQ multiplex PCR. Of roughly 100,000 clones in the sample, roughly 87% are singletons; the top ten hold roughly 5.6%. Source material: peripheral blood. These receptors were obtained from a woman between 45 and 65 years old with COVID-19, enrolled during active disease. Both conserved end residues are part of each CDR3. D genes are given only for firm matches. Not all rows give a size; the values are once, few, many and, for expanded clones, a class.

TRBJ1-3 | . | . | TRBV12-3/TRBV12-4 | TGTGCCAGCAGTCCCCCAACTGGAAACACCATATATTTT | CASSPPTGNTIYF
TRBJ1-2 | . | . | TRBV6-5 | TGTGCCACTCCCCCCCCGGGTGATAACTATGGCTACACCTTC | CATPPPGDNYGYTF
TRBJ1-2 | . | . | TRBV12-3/TRBV12-4 | TGTGCCAGCAGAAAAGGGGGAGATGGCTACACCTTC | CASRKGGDGYTF
TRBJ2-5 | TRBD2 | . | TRBV11-2 | TGTGCCAGCAGCGTCAGACTAGCGGGGGGTTTGGAGACCCAGTACTTC | CASSVRLAGGLETQYF
TRBJ2-3 | TRBD2 | . | TRBV6-5 | TGTGCCAGCAGGGGACTAGCAGGCGATACGCAGTATTTT | CASRGLAGDTQYF
TRBJ2-1 | TRBD2 | once | TRBV9 | TGTGCCAGCAGCGTCGGGGGGGCTAGCTACAATGAGCAGTTCTTC | CASSVGGASYNEQFF
TRBJ2-1 | TRBD2 | . | TRBV6-2/TRBV6-3 | TGTGCCAGCAGTTACTCGATGCTAGCGGGGGTCTACAATGAGCAGTTCTTC | CASSYSMLAGVYNEQFF
TRBJ1-2 | . | . | TRBV24-1 | TGTGCCACCAGTGATTACGAGGGCTATGGCTACACCTTC | CATSDYEGYGYTF
TRBJ2-7 | TRBD2 | once | TRBV9 | TGTGCCAGCAGCCCGGGAGGGAACGCCTACGAGCAGTACTTC | CASSPGGNAYEQYF
TRBJ2-2 | . | once | TRBV21-1 | TGTGCCAGCAGCAAAGTCAGGGGCAGGCCGAACACCGGGGAGCTGTTTTTT | CASSKVRGRPNTGELFF
TRBJ1-6 | . | . | TRBV6-5 | TGTGCCAGCACCTCCACAGGGTTCCGTTCACCCCTCCACTTT | CASTSTGFRSPLHF
TRBJ2-5 | TRBD1 | . | TRBV28 | TGTGCCAGCAGTCGTCCCGGGACAGTAGAAGAGACCCAGTACTTC | CASSRPGTVEETQYF
TRBJ1-3 | . | . | TRBV7-2 | TGTGCCAGCAGCTTAGCGCCGGGGAACTCTGGAAACACCATATATTTT | CASSLAPGNSGNTIYF
TRBJ2-6 | . | . | TRBV6-1 | TGTGCCAGCAGTGAAGGGACAGCTGGGGCCAACGTCCTGACTTTC | CASSEGTAGANVLTF
TRBJ2-7 | . | . | TRBV3-1/TRBV3-2 | TGTGCCAGCAGCCAATTTCCGCACAGCTACGAGCAGTACTTC | CASSQFPHSYEQYF
TRBJ1-5 | . | . | TRBV12-3/TRBV12-4 | TGTGCCAGCAGTTTCTGGGCGAATCAGCCCCAGCATTTT | CASSFWANQPQHF
TRBJ1-6 | . | . | TRBV6-1 | TGTGCCAGCAGTGAAGATCCACTCCTCGGGGGGCTCAATTCACCCCTCCACTTT | CASSEDPLLGGLNSPLHF
TRBJ1-5 | . | . | TRBV6-5 | TGTGCCAGCAAACCAGGGGAGGGAAGCAATCAGCCCCAGCATTTT | CASKPGEGSNQPQHF
TRBJ2-1 | . | . | TRBV2 | TGTGCCAGCAGTGAATTTGGGGCCGGGGGGTTCTTC | CASSEFGAGGFF
TRBJ1-6 | TRBD1 | many | TRBV5-1 | TGCGCCAGCAGCTTGTCAGGACAGGGGGGTTCACCCCTCCACTTT | CASSLSGQGGSPLHF
TRBJ2-7 | TRBD1 | . | TRBV9 | TGTGCCAGCAGCCCAAGACAGGGGTCGCAGTACTTC | CASSPRQGSQYF
TRBJ1-2 | TRBD1 | . | TRBV7-2 | TGTGCCAGCAGCTTAAACGCTCGGACAGGGATGGGCTACACCTTC | CASSLNARTGMGYTF
TRBJ2-5 | TRBD2 | . | TRBV2 | TGTGCCAGCACCCAGTCTTGGGGGGGTGAAGAGACCCAGTACTTC | CASTQSWGGEETQYF
TRBJ2-6 | . | . | TRBV27 | TGTGCCAGCAGTTTTATGGGGGCATCTGGGGCCAACGTCCTGACTTTC | CASSFMGASGANVLTF
TRBJ1-2 | TRBD1 | . | TRBV4-3 | TGCGCCAGCAGCCAAGATCTAGGGACAGGGTTCTATGGCTACACCTTC | CASSQDLGTGFYGYTF
TRBJ2-3 | . | . | TRBV19 | TGTGCCAGTAGTAGGCTAGAGTGGGGGGGCGCAGATACGCAGTATTTT | CASSRLEWGGADTQYF
TRBJ1-1 | TRBD1 | . | TRBV2 | TGTGCCAGCAGGGAGACAGGGGGTATCGGCACTGAAGCTTTCTTT | CASRETGGIGTEAFF
TRBJ2-7 | . | . | TRBV4-2 | TGTGCCAGCAGCCAAGATCAGAGCACAGACGAGCAGTACTTC | CASSQDQSTDEQYF
TRBJ2-7 | TRBD1 | . | TRBV5-1 | TGCGCCAGCAGCCGGACAGGGGGCGAGAGCTACGAGCAGTACTTC | CASSRTGGESYEQYF
TRBJ1-5 | TRBD1 | few | TRBV3-1/TRBV3-2 | TGTGCCAGCAGCCAAAGCAGGGGGCATCAGCCCCAGCATTTT | CASSQSRGHQPQHF
TRBJ1-5 | TRBD1 | . | TRBV6-5 | TGTGCCAGCAGTTCAGAAAAAACAGGGGATCAGCCCCAGCATTTT | CASSSEKTGDQPQHF
TRBJ2-1 | . | . | TRBV12-5 | TGTGCTAGTGGTTTGGTACACGGGGGTGAGCAGTTCTTC | CASGLVHGGEQFF
TRBJ2-5 | . | . | TRBV7-3 | TGTGCCAGCAGCCGAGCGGTTCAAGAGACCCAGTACTTC | CASSRAVQETQYF